This is a list of T cell receptor beta chains from one sample in a study of regulatory T cells in long-lasting Graves disease. One entry per CDR3 protein results from TCRdb running MiXCR on the multiplex PCR reads. The repertoire holds some 500,000 distinct CDR3 sequences, roughly 13% seen once, with under 10% in the top ten. These data were likewise used in another study, on T cells in Graves' hyperthyroidism and ophthalmopathy.

The source was peripheral blood mononuclear cells (PBMCs), collected at new diagnosis, from a patient treated with antithyroid drugs. The receptors come from a man younger than 40 with Graves disease. Each CDR3 is given with its conserved first and last residue. D genes are given only for firm matches. The size entry is marked missing in some rows and otherwise reads once, few, many or a size class.

clone_size	j_call	d_call	v_call	cdr3_aa	cdr3_nt
few	TRBJ2-7	.	TRBV7-9	CASSPTFDEQYF	TGTGCCAGCAGCCCTACATTCGACGAGCAGTACTTC
.	TRBJ2-7	.	TRBV29-1	CSVALGAAGEQYF	TGCAGCGTTGCCCTGGGGGCGGCTGGCGAGCAGTACTTC
.	TRBJ1-1	TRBD1	TRBV6-2/TRBV6-3	CASSHYRQGDTEAFF	TGTGCCAGCAGTCACTACCGACAGGGAGACACTGAAGCTTTCTTT
few	TRBJ1-5	.	TRBV6-1	CASKRGSNQPQHF	TGTGCCAGCAAAAGGGGAAGCAATCAGCCCCAGCATTTT
many	TRBJ2-1	TRBD1	TRBV12-3/TRBV12-4	CASMTGGSYNEQFF	TGTGCCAGCATGACAGGGGGCTCCTACAATGAGCAGTTCTTC
many	TRBJ1-1	.	TRBV3-1	CASSQWGIRIAFF	TGTGCCAGCAGCCAATGGGGGATACGAATAGCTTTCTTT
few	TRBJ2-7	.	TRBV12-3/TRBV12-4	CASSGSTDYEQYF	TGTGCCAGCAGTGGTTCGACAGACTACGAGCAGTACTTC
.	TRBJ1-2	.	TRBV7-9	CASSPAGTLVGDYGYTF	TGTGCCAGCAGCCCGGCGGGGACGTTGGTGGGGGACTATGGCTACACCTTC
.	TRBJ2-4	.	TRBV2	CASSDDVGAADIQYF	TGTGCCAGCAGTGATGATGTGGGGGCGGCGGACATTCAGTACTTC
many	TRBJ1-4	.	TRBV12-3/TRBV12-4	CASRVFGGVAEKLFF	TGTGCCAGCAGGGTTTTCGGGGGGGTGGCTGAAAAACTGTTTTTT
many	TRBJ2-1	.	TRBV15	CATSRVLRGRQNEQFF	TGTGCCACCAGCAGAGTCCTTAGAGGGAGACAGAATGAGCAGTTCTTC
few	TRBJ2-1	TRBD1	TRBV29-1	CSVEDLAQGVYNEQFF	TGCAGCGTTGAAGATCTAGCACAGGGGGTCTACAATGAGCAGTTCTTC
.	TRBJ2-1	TRBD2	TRBV11-3	CASSLVSGGEQFF	TGTGCCAGCAGCTTAGTATCGGGGGGTGAGCAGTTCTTC
many	TRBJ1-1	.	TRBV19	CASSIDRGGKAFF	TGTGCCAGTAGTATAGATCGCGGCGGGAAGGCTTTCTTT
many	TRBJ2-3	TRBD1	TRBV24-1	CATSDGTGGGGTDTQYF	TGTGCCACCAGTGACGGGACAGGGGGCGGTGGAACAGATACGCAGTATTTT
many	TRBJ2-1	.	TRBV20-1	CSAPRLVDEQFF	TGCAGTGCTCCTCGTTTGGTAGATGAGCAGTTCTTC
many	TRBJ1-2	TRBD1	TRBV27	CASSGTGTADGYTF	TGTGCCAGCAGTGGAACCGGGACAGCTGACGGCTACACCTTC
.	TRBJ2-1	.	TRBV20-1	CSPISGTNEQFF	TGCAGTCCTATTAGCGGAACTAATGAGCAGTTCTTC
.	TRBJ2-1	.	TRBV19	CASSMAWGDSSFF	TGTGCCAGTAGTATGGCGTGGGGGGACAGCTCGTTCTTC
few	TRBJ2-4	.	TRBV6-5	CASSYSLRGTGIQYF	TGTGCCAGCAGTTACTCACTGAGGGGGACGGGCATTCAGTACTTC
many	TRBJ2-1	TRBD2	TRBV12-3/TRBV12-4	CASSKTSGSGSNEQFF	TGTGCCAGCAGTAAGACTAGCGGGAGTGGTAGCAATGAGCAGTTCTTC
many	TRBJ2-1	.	TRBV25-1	CASSEAGNEQFF	TGTGCCAGCAGTGAGGCAGGGAATGAGCAGTTCTTC
.	TRBJ2-7	.	TRBV5-4	CASRTDSHYEQYF	TGTGCCAGCAGGACGGACAGCCACTACGAGCAGTACTTC
few	TRBJ2-5	.	TRBV20-1	CSANRGRQETQYF	TGCAGTGCTAATCGCGGCAGACAAGAGACCCAGTACTTC
many	TRBJ1-1	TRBD1	TRBV12-3/TRBV12-4	CASNLGQTNTEAFF	TGTGCCAGCAACCTGGGACAGACCAACACTGAAGCTTTCTTT
many	TRBJ1-2	TRBD1	TRBV15	CATSPGGLYGYTF	TGTGCCACCAGCCCAGGGGGCCTTTATGGCTACACCTTC
.	TRBJ2-7	TRBD1	TRBV19	CASRPAGTDSYEQYF	TGTGCCAGTAGACCCGCCGGGACAGACTCCTACGAGCAGTACTTC
many	TRBJ2-3	.	TRBV29-1	CSVGGNEGTDTQYF	TGCAGCGTTGGCGGGAATGAGGGCACAGATACGCAGTATTTT
many	TRBJ1-1	.	TRBV5-1	CASSLAANTEAFF	TGTGCCAGCAGCTTAGCTGCGAACACTGAAGCTTTCTTT
many	TRBJ2-1	.	TRBV20-1	CSSQRYSYNEQFF	TGCAGTTCTCAGCGGTACTCCTACAATGAGCAGTTCTTC
once	TRBJ1-1	.	TRBV11-2	CASSLRGVGWNTEAFF	TGTGCCAGCAGCTTAAGGGGAGTCGGGTGGAACACTGAAGCTTTCTTT
few	TRBJ2-1	.	TRBV7-6	CASSPFRRQAGALNNEQFF	TGTGCCAGCAGCCCCTTTAGGAGACAGGCCGGGGCCCTGAACAATGAGCAGTTCTTC
many	TRBJ2-1	TRBD2	TRBV6-2/TRBV6-3	CASRNLWAGGSYNEQFF	TGTGCCAGCAGGAACCTCTGGGCGGGAGGCTCCTACAATGAGCAGTTCTTC
.	TRBJ1-4	.	TRBV3-1	CASSKTMGEKLFF	TGTGCCAGCAGCAAAACCATGGGTGAAAAACTGTTTTTT
many	TRBJ1-2	.	TRBV2	CASQGQVLGNGYTF	TGTGCCAGCCAAGGGCAGGTATTAGGCAATGGCTACACCTTC
few	TRBJ2-5	.	TRBV29-1	CSVEHETQYF	TGCAGCGTTGAACACGAGACCCAGTACTTC
many	TRBJ1-2	.	TRBV6-1	CASSQDGPARGYTF	TGTGCCAGCAGCCAGGACGGACCCGCAAGGGGCTACACCTTC
few	TRBJ1-6	.	TRBV6-5	CASSYDISYNSPLHF	TGTGCCAGCAGTTACGACATCTCCTATAATTCACCCCTCCACTTT
.	TRBJ2-7	.	TRBV3-1	CASSQGPLVGSYEQYF	TGTGCCAGCAGCCAAGGTCCGCTCGTAGGGTCCTACGAGCAGTACTTC
many	TRBJ1-5	.	TRBV14	CASSQIGSGNQPQHF	TGTGCCAGCAGCCAAATCGGGAGTGGCAATCAGCCCCAGCATTTT
.	TRBJ2-7	TRBD1	TRBV29-1	CSVEVRGSSYEQYF	TGCAGCGTTGAAGTCAGGGGGTCCTCCTACGAGCAGTACTTC
many	TRBJ2-3	.	TRBV7-2	CASSFTGGDTQYF	TGTGCCAGCAGCTTTACGGGCGGAGATACGCAGTATTTT
many	TRBJ2-3	TRBD2	TRBV6-2/TRBV6-3	CASSRLAGGPDTQYF	TGTGCCAGCAGTAGACTAGCGGGAGGCCCAGATACGCAGTATTTT
.	TRBJ1-2	TRBD1	TRBV5-1	CASSPLTGGFNYGYTF	TGCGCCAGCAGCCCTCTGACAGGGGGCTTCAACTATGGCTACACCTTC
.	TRBJ2-1	TRBD1	TRBV10-3	CAIRGQASSYNEQFF	TGTGCCATCAGGGGACAGGCGAGCTCCTACAATGAGCAGTTCTTC
.	TRBJ2-5	TRBD2	TRBV5-1	CASSLGGRGPETQYF	TGTGCCAGCAGCTTGGGCGGGAGGGGTCCAGAGACCCAGTACTTC
many	TRBJ2-5	.	TRBV7-2	CASSLDDSNSGETQYF	TGTGCCAGCAGCTTAGACGACAGCAACTCTGGGGAGACCCAGTACTTC
once	TRBJ2-1	.	TRBV19	CASSTAGIYNEQFF	TGTGCCAGTAGTACGGCGGGAATATACAATGAGCAGTTCTTC
many	TRBJ2-1	TRBD2	TRBV6-2/TRBV6-3	CASSELAGGRLEINEQFF	TGTGCCAGCAGTGAGCTAGCGGGAGGGCGCTTAGAAATCAATGAGCAGTTCTTC
.	TRBJ2-1	TRBD1	TRBV30	CAWSPPGQGRASQFF	TGTGCCTGGAGTCCACCCGGACAGGGTCGGGCTTCGCAGTTCTTC
many	TRBJ2-2	TRBD2	TRBV6-1	CASSELSGRATGELFF	TGTGCCAGCAGTGAATTGAGCGGGAGGGCAACCGGGGAGCTGTTTTTT
many	TRBJ2-2	TRBD2	TRBV20-1	CSARDLASGNTGELFF	TGCAGTGCTAGAGATCTCGCTAGCGGGAACACCGGGGAGCTGTTTTTT
few	TRBJ1-2	.	TRBV2	CASSEFGPGGMSYGYTF	TGTGCCAGCAGTGAATTCGGGCCAGGTGGAATGAGCTATGGCTACACCTTC
many	TRBJ2-1	.	TRBV12-3/TRBV12-4	CASSLKGDEQFF	TGTGCCAGCAGTTTAAAAGGAGATGAGCAGTTCTTC
many	TRBJ1-2	.	TRBV27	CASSLVGRRDGYTF	TGTGCCAGCAGTTTGGTGGGGAGAAGGGATGGCTACACCTTC
few	TRBJ2-2	.	TRBV19	CASTYKGVTGELFF	TGTGCCAGTACCTACAAGGGGGTCACCGGGGAGCTGTTTTTT
many	TRBJ2-2	.	TRBV4-2	CASSFERDTGELFF	TGTGCCAGCAGTTTCGAGCGGGACACCGGGGAGCTGTTTTTT
many	TRBJ1-4	.	TRBV7-9	CASSPKTATNEKLFF	TGTGCCAGCAGCCCGAAGACGGCAACTAATGAAAAACTGTTTTTT
many	TRBJ2-7	.	TRBV3-1	CASSQVTAHKQYF	TGTGCCAGCAGCCAAGTGACTGCTCATAAGCAGTACTTC
few	TRBJ2-1	.	TRBV4-1	CASSQVSSDNEQFF	TGCGCCAGCAGCCAAGTCTCTAGTGACAATGAGCAGTTCTTC